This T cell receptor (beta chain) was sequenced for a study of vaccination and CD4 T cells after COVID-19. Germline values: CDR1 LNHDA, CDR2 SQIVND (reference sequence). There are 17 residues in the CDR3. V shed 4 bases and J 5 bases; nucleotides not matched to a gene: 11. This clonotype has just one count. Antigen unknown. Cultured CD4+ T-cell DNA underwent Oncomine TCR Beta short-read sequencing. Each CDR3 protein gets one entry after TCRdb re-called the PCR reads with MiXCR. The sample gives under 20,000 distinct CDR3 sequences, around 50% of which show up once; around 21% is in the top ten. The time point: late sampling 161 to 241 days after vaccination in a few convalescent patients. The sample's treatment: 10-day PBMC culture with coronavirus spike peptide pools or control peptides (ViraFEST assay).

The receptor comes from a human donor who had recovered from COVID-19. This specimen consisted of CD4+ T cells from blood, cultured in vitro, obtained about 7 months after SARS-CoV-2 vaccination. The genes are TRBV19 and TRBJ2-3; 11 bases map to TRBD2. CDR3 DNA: TGTGCCAGTAGTACTACTTTAGCGGGAGGGCCAGGAGATACGCAGTATTTT. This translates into CASSTTLAGGPGDTQYF. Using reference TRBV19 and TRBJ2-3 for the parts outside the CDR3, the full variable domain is DGGITQSPKYLFRKEGQNVTLSCEQNLNHDAMYWYRQDPGQGLRLIYYSQIVNDFQKGDIAEGYSVSREKKESFPLTVTSAQKNPTAFYLCASSTTLAGGPGDTQYFGPGTRLTVL.